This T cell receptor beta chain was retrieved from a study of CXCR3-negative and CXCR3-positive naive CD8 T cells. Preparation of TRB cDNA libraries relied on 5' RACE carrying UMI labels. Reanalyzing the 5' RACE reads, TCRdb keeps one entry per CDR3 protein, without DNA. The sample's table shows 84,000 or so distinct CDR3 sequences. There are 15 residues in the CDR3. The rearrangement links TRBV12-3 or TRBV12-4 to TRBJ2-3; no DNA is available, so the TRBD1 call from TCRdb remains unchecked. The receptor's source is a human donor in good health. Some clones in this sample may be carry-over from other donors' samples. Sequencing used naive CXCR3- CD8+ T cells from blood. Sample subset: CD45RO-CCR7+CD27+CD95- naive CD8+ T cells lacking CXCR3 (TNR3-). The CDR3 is CASSFGTLSTDTQYF.